This TCR beta chain was retrieved from a study of CD8 T cells in Susac syndrome. Negative isolation was applied to CD8+ and CD4+ T cells, and FACS enrichment was applied to TEMRA cells. The RNA, about 0.45 to 1 ug, was put through reverse transcription using random hexamers. It was immunoSEQ multiplex PCR that amplified TCR beta CDR3 across 54 Vbeta and 13 Jbeta. Using its own MiXCR run on the immunoSEQ multiplex PCR reads, TCRdb lists one record per CDR3 protein. The table lists about 71,000 distinct CDR3 sequences, 96% of them singletons. This CDR3 contains 15 residues. V dropped 5 bases and J dropped 0 bases, with 10 bases sitting between them. Germline loops: CDR1 MNHEY, CDR2 SMNVEV (reference sequence).

The TCR sequence derives from a human donor with multiple sclerosis. The sample was CD4+ T cells from PBMCs. V usage is TRBV27 and J usage is TRBJ2-2; a possible D gene is TRBD1 (5 bases). This chain's CDR3 is CASSALGANTGELFF. The CDR3 nucleotides read TGTGCCAGCAGTGCCCTAGGGGCGAACACCGGGGAGCTGTTTTTT.